One and the same sample provided the 2 T cell receptor beta chains below, sequenced in a study of T cells after yellow fever vaccination. TCRdb recomputed calls from the 5' RACE reads with MiXCR, one row per CDR3 protein. This sample has some 250,000 distinct CDR3 sequences, with more than 3.5% found just once. The sample here was PBMCs, taken 15 days after the yellow fever booster vaccination. Receptor source: a man between 18 and 35 years old who received the YFV17D yellow fever vaccine.

In this sample, this clonotype turned up many times. This chain uses TRBV18 with TRBJ2-3; D not certain. The CDR3 is made up of 15 amino acids. Trimming took 0 bases from V and 2 from J, leaving 9 bases between them. Germline V CDR1 and CDR2: KGHSH, LQKENI. This CDR3 is CASSPPGQLTDTQYF. The CDR3 bases are TGTGCCAGCTCACCACCGGGTCAGCTCACAGATACGCAGTATTTT.

This clonotype was seen repeatedly, ten times or more. V and J are TRBV21-1 and TRBJ1-2. TRBV21-1 is assigned pseudogene status. This CDR3 has 14 residues. The CDR3 region is CASSKSSQIYGYTF. The CDR3 DNA sequence: TGTGCCAGCAGCAAATCTTCGCAGATCTATGGCTACACCTTC.